This entry concerns a single T cell receptor beta chain. Other DNA sequences within the sample encode an identical CDR3. The CDR3 is 13 residues long. From germline, CDR1 is LGHDT and CDR2 YNNKEL (reference sequence). Trimming removed 1 base at V and 1 base at J, with 4 bases between. Here immunoSEQ multiplex PCR was the method, and the copy in TCRdb shows in-frame clones only, minus some. This table holds more than 350,000 clones, about 90% found once. Seattle cases were enrolled at active infection and followed longitudinally. This specimen belongs to a study of blood T cell repertoires in COVID-19. This TCR was sampled from a woman aged 25-40 years with COVID-19, enrolled during active disease. V is TRBV3-1 (or the pseudogene TRBV3-2) and J is TRBJ1-1; D ambiguous. Sequenced sample: peripheral blood. As DNA, the CDR3 is TGTGCCAGCAGCCAAGTGAGGAACACTGAAGCTTTCTTT. This sequence encodes CASSQVRNTEAFF.